The TCR beta chain under discussion was sequenced for a study of blood T cell repertoires in COVID-19 (dated by TCRdb to the early 2020s). For the study in its entirety: The collaborator samples originated in the United States, Italy and Spain and spanned the acute and convalescent phases of COVID-19. The prospective study material was composed of cDNA or gDNA derived from T cells, B-cell-depleted T cells, or PBMCs. The dataset comprised deeply sampled blood TCRbeta repertoires from subjects exposed to, actively infected with, or recovered from COVID-19. A freely available public database, intended as a resource for researchers studying the immune response to SARS-CoV-2, is where the repertoires were released. The samples were drawn from two sources: the first 160 participants of the ongoing ImmuneRACE study, and about 1,300 subjects contributed by 6 global collaborators. Nearly every sample came with metadata listing a de-identified subject ID, COVID-19 status, age in years and sex. HLA class I and class II types, where available, came from metadata supplied by the sample provider rather than from assay-based typing.

Participants in the prospective study were enrolled through a virtual design, were aged 18 to 89 years, and lived in about two dozen United States geographic areas. Cohort assignment in the prospective study relied on participant-reported clinical history from a screening survey and a study questionnaire. In the prospective study, mobile phlebotomists collected whole blood, serum and a nasopharyngeal or oropharyngeal swab from each participant. Participants in the prospective study had the option to provide additional blood draws and questionnaires over an approximately 2-month period. Prospective study blood samples were shipped either frozen or at room temperature before DNA extraction. TCRbeta CDR3 regions were amplified from genomic DNA by means of the immunoSEQ Assay, a bias-controlled multiplex PCR. The published analysis was carried out like this. The number of nucleated cells in each sample was estimated from the amplification of reference gene primers within the assay. Sequence reads were collapsed and filtered to measure the absolute abundance of every unique TCRbeta CDR3 rearrangement. Productive Simpson clonality was computed per sample as the square root of Simpson's diversity index over productive rearrangements. Entries here come from immuneACCESS through TCRdb and include only in-frame sequences with V and J called. Some clones fail to appear in such tables; in the studies checked, an unresolved V gene covers under half of the shortfall, and the cause of the remainder is unknown. V and J calls plus clone size are reproduced from that table; the DNA served to infer D and trimming. In all, the sample holds about 400,000 clones, and approximately 91% of those were seen once. Over 2% of the sample belongs to the ten largest clones.

About this clone: Its antigen remains unidentified. Base-call qualities are not available, and no considerably larger clone is one nucleotide away.

Study-level results and caveats: The quantity of clinical and demographic metadata differed by source and by participant and was supplied without curation.

The sequence was obtained from a woman aged 40 to 50 with acute COVID-19. The sequencing sample was made of PBMCs or T cells enriched from blood (not recorded which).

This receptor carries the CDR3 CSVGSGQGSFEGYIGELFF. The nucleotide sequence reads as follows: TGCAGCGTTGGGTCGGGACAGGGAAGCTTCGAGGGTTATATCGGGGAGCTGTTTTTT. The rearranged chain carries TRBV29-1 and TRBJ2-2, and 9 junctional nucleotides match TRBD1. CDR1 is given as SQVTM and CDR2 as ANQGSEA, both from the germline V gene. V loses 4 bases at its end and J loses 7 bases; junction bases beyond the gene matches: 22. The CDR3 contains 19 residues, cysteine and phenylalanine counted. Of all the DNA, just the CDR3 is kept, 57 bases in frame from base 1.